A selection of T cell receptor beta chains follows, all from one sample in a study of T cells in Graves' hyperthyroidism and ophthalmopathy. TCRdb re-analysed the multiplex PCR reads in MiXCR, keeping a single row per CDR3 protein. The sample includes around 600,000 distinct CDR3 sequences, around 13% of them seen just once. The material sequenced was blood. The receptors were gathered from a woman in her 50s with Graves' ophthalmopathy. CDR3s include the opening cysteine and the closing phenylalanine or tryptophan. A D gene is named only where the DNA matches it firmly. Only part of the rows carry a size: once, few, many, or a class if the clone is expanded.

TRBV28	.	TRBJ2-1	.	CASSPRGELNEQFF
TRBV7-2	TRBD1	TRBJ2-7	.	CASSFRDRVSYEQYF
TRBV12-3/TRBV12-4	TRBD2	TRBJ2-2	many	CASSTLPAGATGELFF
TRBV20-1	.	TRBJ1-4	.	CSASIIPGEKLFF
TRBV28	.	TRBJ1-2	many	CASSFSGLGGYTF
TRBV15	.	TRBJ2-1	few	CATARRDEQFF
TRBV6-1	TRBD1	TRBJ2-7	many	CASSRGQGAREQYF
TRBV5-1	TRBD1	TRBJ1-1	few	CASSSAGQRNTEAFF
TRBV6-2/TRBV6-3	TRBD1	TRBJ2-5	.	CASASYPPRLTGGQETQYF
TRBV28	TRBD2	TRBJ2-3	.	CASSSAGTSLMSTDTQYF
TRBV7-2	TRBD2	TRBJ2-7	few	CASSFPGLAWEVGYEQYF
TRBV11-3	.	TRBJ1-2	many	CASSLGWPGDNYGYTF
TRBV6-2/TRBV6-3	TRBD1	TRBJ2-1	many	CASSRDRGRNEQFF
TRBV5-1	TRBD1	TRBJ1-6	few	CASSIRTGDNSPLHF
TRBV28	TRBD1	TRBJ2-7	.	CASNARGYREQYF
TRBV3-1	.	TRBJ1-1	many	CASSQAQGEAFF
TRBV13	.	TRBJ1-2	many	CASSSRAGGANYGYTF
TRBV6-1	TRBD1	TRBJ2-1	.	CASSLDRGRINEQFF
TRBV14	TRBD2	TRBJ2-5	many	CASSHRTSGNQETQYF
TRBV20-1	.	TRBJ2-7	many	CSARDSGAPYEQYF
TRBV4-1	.	TRBJ2-2	many	CASNYRANTGELFF
TRBV6-1	.	TRBJ2-2	many	CASGRRNTGELFF
TRBV27	TRBD1	TRBJ1-2	many	CASSLYGGGLYGYTF
TRBV28	.	TRBJ2-7	.	CASSLNALGEQYF
TRBV27	.	TRBJ2-7	many	CASSLYFGKTYSYEQYF